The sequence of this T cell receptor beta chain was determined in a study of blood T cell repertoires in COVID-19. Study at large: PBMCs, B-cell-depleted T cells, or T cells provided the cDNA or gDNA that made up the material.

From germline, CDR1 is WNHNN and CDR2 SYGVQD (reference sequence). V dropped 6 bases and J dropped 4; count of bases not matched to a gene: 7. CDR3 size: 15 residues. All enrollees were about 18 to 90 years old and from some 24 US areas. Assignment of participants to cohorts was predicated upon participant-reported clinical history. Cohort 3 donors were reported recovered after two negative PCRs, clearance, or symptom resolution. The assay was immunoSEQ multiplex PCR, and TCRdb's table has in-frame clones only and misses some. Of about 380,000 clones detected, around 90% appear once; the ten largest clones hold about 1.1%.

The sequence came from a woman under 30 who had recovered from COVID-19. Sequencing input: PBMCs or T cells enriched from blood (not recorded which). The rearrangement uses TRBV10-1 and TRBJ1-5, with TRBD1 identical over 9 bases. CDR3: CASSSRQGENQPQHF. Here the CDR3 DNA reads TGCGCCAGCAGCTCCCGACAGGGGGAGAATCAGCCCCAGCATTTT.